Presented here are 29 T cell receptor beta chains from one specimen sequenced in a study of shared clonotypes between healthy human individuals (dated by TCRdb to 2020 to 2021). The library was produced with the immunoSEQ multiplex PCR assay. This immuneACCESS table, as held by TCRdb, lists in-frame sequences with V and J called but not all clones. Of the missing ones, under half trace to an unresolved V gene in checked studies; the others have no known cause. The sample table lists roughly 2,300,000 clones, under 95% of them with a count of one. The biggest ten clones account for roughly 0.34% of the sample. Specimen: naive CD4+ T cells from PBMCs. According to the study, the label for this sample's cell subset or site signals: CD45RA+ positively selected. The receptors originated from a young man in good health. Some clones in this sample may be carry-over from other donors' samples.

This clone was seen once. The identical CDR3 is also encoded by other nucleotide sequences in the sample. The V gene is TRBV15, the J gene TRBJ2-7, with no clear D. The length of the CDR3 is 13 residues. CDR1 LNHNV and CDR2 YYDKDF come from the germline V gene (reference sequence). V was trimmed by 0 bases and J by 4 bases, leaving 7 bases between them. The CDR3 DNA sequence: TGTGCCACCAGCAGAGACAGTTCATACGAGCAGTACTTC. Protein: CATSRDSSYEQYF.

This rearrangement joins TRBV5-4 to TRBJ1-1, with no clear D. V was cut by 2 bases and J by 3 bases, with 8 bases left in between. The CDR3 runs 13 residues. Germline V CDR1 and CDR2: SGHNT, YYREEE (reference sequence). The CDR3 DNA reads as TGTGCCAGCAGCTTCGGGGAGGACACTGAAGCTTTCTTT. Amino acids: CASSFGEDTEAFF.

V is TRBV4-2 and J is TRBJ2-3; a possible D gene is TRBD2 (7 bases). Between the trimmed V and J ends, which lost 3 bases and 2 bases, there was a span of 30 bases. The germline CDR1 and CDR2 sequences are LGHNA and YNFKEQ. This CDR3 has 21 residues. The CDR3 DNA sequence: TGTGCCAGCAGCCACACAGTAGGGGGGGGCCCCGGGGCATGGGTCACAGATACGCAGTATTTT. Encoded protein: CASSHTVGGGPGAWVTDTQYF.

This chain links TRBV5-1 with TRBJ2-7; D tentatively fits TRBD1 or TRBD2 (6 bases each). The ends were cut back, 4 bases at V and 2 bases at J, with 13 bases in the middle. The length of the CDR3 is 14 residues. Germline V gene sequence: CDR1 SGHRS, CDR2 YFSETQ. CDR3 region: CASSPGGQAYEQYF. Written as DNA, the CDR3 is TGCGCCAGCAGCCCCGGGGGCCAGGCCTACGAGCAGTACTTC.

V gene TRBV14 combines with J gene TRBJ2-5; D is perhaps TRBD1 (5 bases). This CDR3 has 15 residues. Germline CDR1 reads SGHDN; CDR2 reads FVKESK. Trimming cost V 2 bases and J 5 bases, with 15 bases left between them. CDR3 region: CASSQPTVLRETQYF. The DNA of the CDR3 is TGTGCCAGCAGCCAACCGACAGTCCTCCGGGAGACCCAGTACTTC.

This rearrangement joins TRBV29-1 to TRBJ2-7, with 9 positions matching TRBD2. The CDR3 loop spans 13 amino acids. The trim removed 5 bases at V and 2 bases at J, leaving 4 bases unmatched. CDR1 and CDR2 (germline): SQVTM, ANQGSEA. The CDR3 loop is CSVRAGGPYEQYF. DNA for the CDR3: TGCAGCGTTCGGGCGGGAGGGCCCTACGAGCAGTACTTC.

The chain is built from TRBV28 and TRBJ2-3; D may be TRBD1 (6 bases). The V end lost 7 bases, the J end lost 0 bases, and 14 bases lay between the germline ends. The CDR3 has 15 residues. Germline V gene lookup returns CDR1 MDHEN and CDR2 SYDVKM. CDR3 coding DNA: TGTGCCAGCATCCCAGGGGCGACTAGCACAGATACGCAGTATTTT. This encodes CASIPGATSTDTQYF.

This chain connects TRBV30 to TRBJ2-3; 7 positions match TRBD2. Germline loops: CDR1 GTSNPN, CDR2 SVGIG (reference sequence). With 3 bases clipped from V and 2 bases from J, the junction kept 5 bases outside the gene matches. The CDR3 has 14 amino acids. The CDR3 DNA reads TGTGCCTGGAGGAGGGCGGGAGACACAGATACGCAGTATTTT. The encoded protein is CAWRRAGDTDTQYF.

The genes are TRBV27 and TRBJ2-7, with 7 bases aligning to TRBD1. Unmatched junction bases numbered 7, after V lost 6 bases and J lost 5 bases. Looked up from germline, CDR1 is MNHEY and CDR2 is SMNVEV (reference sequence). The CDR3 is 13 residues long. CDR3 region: CASRPVGGDEQYF. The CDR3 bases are TGTGCCAGCAGGCCCGTAGGGGGCGACGAGCAGTACTTC.

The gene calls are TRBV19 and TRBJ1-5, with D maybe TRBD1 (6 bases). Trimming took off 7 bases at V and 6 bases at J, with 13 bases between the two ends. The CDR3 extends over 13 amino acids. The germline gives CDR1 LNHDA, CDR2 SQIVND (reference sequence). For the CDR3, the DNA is TGTGCCAGTAAGGTACAGGGTGCTCAGCCCCAGCATTTT. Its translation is CASKVQGAQPQHF.

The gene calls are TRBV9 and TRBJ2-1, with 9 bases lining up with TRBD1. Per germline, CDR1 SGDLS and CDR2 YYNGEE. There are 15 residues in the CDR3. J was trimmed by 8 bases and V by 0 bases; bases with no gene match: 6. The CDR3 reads CASSVVDRGFDEQFF. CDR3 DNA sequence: TGTGCCAGCAGCGTAGTGGACAGGGGCTTTGATGAGCAGTTCTTC. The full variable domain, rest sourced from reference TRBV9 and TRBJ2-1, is DSGVTQTPKHLITATGQRVTLRCSPRSGDLSVYWYQQSLDQGLQFLIQYYNGEERAKGNILERFSAQQFPDLHSELNLSSLELGDSALYFCASSVVDRGFDEQFFGPGTRLTVL.

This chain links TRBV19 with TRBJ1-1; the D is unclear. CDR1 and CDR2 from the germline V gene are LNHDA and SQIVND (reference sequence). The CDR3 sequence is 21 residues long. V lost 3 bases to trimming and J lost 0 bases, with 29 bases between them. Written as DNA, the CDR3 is TGTGCCAGTAGTATTCAACGACTTCCGGGAGGGTTTAGCGGCGTGAACACTGAAGCTTTCTTT. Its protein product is CASSIQRLPGGFSGVNTEAFF.

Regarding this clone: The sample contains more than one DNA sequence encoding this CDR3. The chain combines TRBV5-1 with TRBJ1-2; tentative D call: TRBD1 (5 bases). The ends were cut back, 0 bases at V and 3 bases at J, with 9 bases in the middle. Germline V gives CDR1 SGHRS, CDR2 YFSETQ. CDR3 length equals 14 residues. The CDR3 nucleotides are TGCGCCAGCAGCTTGGTTGGGGGGGACTATGGCTACACCTTC. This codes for CASSLVGGDYGYTF.

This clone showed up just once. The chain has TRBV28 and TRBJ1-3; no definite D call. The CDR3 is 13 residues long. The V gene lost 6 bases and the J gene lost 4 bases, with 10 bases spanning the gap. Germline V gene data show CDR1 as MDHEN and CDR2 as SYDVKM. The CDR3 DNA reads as TGTGCCAGCAGATCAAACGAAGGAAACACCATATATTTT. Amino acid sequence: CASRSNEGNTIYF.

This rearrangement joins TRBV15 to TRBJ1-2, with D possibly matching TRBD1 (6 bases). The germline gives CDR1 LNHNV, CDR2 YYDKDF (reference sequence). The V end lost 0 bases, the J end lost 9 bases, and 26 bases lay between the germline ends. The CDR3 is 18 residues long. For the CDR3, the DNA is TGTGCCACCAGCAGAGATAAAGCCGCCCTGACAGGCTCGTCGAGCTACACCTTC. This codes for CATSRDKAALTGSSSYTF. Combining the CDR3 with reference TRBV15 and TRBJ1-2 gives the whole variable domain DAMVIQNPRYQVTQFGKPVTLSCSQTLNHNVMYWYQQKSSQAPKLLFHYYDKDFNNEADTPDNFQSRRPNTSFCFLDIRSPGLGDTAMYLCATSRDKAALTGSSSYTFGSGTRLTVV.

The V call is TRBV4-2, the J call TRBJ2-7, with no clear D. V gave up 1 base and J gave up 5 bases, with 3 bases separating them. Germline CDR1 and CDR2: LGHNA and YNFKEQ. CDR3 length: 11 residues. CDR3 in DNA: TGTGCCAGCAGCCAAGCCCACGAGCAGTACTTC. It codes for CASSQAHEQYF.

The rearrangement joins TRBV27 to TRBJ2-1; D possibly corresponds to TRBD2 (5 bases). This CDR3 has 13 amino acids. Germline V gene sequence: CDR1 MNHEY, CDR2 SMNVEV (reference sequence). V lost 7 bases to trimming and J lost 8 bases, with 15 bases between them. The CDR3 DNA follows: TGTGCCAGCACACTTTCCGGGGTCGATGAGCAGTTCTTC. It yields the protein CASTLSGVDEQFF.

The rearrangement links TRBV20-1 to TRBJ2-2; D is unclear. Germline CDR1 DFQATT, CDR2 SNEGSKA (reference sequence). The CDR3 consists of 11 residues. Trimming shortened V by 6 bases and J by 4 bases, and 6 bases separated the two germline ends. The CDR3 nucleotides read TGCAGTGCCCGGCCCACCGGGGAGCTGTTTTTT. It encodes CSARPTGELFF.

The CDR3 bases are TGCGCCAGCAGATTGAACCCCGGGGCTGAAAAACTGTTTTTT. This codes for CASRLNPGAEKLFF. The V call is TRBV5-1, the J call TRBJ1-4; D may be TRBD1 (5 bases). The V gene's germline CDR1 is SGHRS and CDR2 YFSETQ. This CDR3 has 14 amino acids. V was pared by 5 bases and J by 7 bases, with 15 bases between. The variable domain in full, with the rest retrieved from reference TRBV5-1 and TRBJ1-4, is KAGVTQTPRYLIKTRGQQVTLSCSPISGHRSVSWYQQTPGQGLQFLFEYFSETQRNKGNFPGRFSGRQFSNSRSEMNVSTLELGDSALYLCASRLNPGAEKLFFGSGTQLSVL.

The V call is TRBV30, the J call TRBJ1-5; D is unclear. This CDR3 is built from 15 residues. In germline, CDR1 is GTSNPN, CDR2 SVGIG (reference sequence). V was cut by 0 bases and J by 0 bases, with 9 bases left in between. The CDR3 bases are TGTGCCTGGAGTGTATCGGGATATAGCAATCAGCCCCAGCATTTT. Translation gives CAWSVSGYSNQPQHF.

CDR3 in DNA: TGTGCCAGCAGTTACTTACTAGCGGAGGGAGGTGAGCAGTTCTTC. Encoded protein: CASSYLLAEGGEQFF. The V call is TRBV6-6, the J call TRBJ2-1; 8 nucleotides align to TRBD2. This CDR3 contains 15 residues. The trim removed 1 base at V and 9 bases at J, leaving 8 bases unmatched. Germline values: CDR1 MNHNY, CDR2 SVGAGI (reference sequence).

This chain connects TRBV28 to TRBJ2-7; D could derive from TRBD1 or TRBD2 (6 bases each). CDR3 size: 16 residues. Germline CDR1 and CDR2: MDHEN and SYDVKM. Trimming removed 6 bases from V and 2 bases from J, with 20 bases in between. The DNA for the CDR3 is TGTGCCAGCAGACCTGGAGGGGGGACTCCTACCTACGAGCAGTACTTC. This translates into CASRPGGGTPTYEQYF.

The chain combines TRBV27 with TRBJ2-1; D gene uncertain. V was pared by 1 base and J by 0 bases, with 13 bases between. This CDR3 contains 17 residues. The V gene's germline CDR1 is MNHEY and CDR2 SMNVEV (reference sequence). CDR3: CASSLYPLASSYNEQFF. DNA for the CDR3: TGTGCCAGCAGTTTATATCCCCTTGCGAGCTCCTACAATGAGCAGTTCTTC.

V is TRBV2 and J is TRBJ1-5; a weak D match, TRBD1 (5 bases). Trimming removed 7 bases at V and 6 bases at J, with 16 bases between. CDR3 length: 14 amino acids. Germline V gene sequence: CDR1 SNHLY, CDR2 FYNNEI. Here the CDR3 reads CASISRGGGQPQHF. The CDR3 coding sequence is TGTGCCAGCATTTCGCGGGGCGGCGGTCAGCCCCAGCATTTT.

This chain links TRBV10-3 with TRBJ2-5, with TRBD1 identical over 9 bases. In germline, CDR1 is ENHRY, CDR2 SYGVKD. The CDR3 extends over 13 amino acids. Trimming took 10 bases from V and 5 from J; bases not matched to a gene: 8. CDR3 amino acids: CATRDRVVETQYF. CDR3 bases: TGTGCCACCCGGGACAGGGTGGTGGAGACCCAGTACTTC.

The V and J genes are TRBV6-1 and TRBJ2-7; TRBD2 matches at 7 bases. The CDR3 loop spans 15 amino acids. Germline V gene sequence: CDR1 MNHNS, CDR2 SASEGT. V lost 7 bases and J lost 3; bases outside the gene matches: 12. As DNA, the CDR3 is TGTGCCAGCACCCCTGGGGGGGAGGGCCTCTACGAGCAGTACTTC. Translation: CASTPGGEGLYEQYF.

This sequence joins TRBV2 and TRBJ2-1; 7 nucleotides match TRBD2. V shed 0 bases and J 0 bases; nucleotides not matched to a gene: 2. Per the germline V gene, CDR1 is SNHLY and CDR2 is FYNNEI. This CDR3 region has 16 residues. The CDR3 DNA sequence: TGTGCCAGCAGTGAAGCGGGGAGGGGCTCCTACAATGAGCAGTTCTTC. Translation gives CASSEAGRGSYNEQFF.

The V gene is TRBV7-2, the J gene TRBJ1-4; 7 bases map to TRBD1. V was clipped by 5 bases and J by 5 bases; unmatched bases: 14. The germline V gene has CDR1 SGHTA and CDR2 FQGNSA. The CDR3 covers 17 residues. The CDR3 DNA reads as TGTGCCAGCAGCGCAAACAGAGGGGGCGGAGCGAATGAAAAACTGTTTTTT. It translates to CASSANRGGGANEKLFF.

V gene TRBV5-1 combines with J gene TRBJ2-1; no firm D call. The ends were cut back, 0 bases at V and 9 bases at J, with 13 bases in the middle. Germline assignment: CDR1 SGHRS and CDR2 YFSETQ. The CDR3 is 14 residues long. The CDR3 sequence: CASSLVAGSSEQFF. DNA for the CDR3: TGCGCCAGCAGCTTGGTGGCTGGGTCCAGTGAGCAGTTCTTC.